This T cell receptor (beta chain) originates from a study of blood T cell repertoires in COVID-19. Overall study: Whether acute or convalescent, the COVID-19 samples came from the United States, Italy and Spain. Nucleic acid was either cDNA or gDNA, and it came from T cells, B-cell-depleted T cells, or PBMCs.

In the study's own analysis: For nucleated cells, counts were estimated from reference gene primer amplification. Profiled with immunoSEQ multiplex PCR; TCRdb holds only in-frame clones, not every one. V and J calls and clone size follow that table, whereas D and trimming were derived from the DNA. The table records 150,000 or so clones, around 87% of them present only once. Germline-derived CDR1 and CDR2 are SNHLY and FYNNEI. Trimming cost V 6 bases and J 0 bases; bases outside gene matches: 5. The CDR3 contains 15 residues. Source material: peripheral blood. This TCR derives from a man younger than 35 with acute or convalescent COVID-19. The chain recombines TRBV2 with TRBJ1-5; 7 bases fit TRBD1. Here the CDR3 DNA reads TGTGCCAGCAGGAGGGGACAGAATAGCAATCAGCCCCAGCATTTT. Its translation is CASRRGQNSNQPQHF.